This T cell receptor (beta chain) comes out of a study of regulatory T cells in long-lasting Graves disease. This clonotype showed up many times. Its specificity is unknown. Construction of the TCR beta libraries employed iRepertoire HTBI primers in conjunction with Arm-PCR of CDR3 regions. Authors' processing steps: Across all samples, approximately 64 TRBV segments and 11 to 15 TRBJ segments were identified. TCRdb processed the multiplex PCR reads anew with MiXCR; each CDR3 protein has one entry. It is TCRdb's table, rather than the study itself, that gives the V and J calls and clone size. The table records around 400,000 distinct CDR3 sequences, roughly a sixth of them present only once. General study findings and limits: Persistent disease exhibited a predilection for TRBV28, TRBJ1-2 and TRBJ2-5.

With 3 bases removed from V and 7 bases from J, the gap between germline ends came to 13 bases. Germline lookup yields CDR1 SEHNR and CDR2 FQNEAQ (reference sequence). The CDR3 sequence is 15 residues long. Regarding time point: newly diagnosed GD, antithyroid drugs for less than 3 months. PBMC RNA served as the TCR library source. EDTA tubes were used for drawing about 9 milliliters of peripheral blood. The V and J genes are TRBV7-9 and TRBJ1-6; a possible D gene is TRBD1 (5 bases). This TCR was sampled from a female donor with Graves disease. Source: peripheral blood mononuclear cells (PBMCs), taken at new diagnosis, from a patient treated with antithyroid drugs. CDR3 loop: CASSLSLTENSPLHF. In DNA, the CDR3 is TGTGCCAGCAGCTTGAGCTTGACAGAAAATTCACCCCTCCACTTT.